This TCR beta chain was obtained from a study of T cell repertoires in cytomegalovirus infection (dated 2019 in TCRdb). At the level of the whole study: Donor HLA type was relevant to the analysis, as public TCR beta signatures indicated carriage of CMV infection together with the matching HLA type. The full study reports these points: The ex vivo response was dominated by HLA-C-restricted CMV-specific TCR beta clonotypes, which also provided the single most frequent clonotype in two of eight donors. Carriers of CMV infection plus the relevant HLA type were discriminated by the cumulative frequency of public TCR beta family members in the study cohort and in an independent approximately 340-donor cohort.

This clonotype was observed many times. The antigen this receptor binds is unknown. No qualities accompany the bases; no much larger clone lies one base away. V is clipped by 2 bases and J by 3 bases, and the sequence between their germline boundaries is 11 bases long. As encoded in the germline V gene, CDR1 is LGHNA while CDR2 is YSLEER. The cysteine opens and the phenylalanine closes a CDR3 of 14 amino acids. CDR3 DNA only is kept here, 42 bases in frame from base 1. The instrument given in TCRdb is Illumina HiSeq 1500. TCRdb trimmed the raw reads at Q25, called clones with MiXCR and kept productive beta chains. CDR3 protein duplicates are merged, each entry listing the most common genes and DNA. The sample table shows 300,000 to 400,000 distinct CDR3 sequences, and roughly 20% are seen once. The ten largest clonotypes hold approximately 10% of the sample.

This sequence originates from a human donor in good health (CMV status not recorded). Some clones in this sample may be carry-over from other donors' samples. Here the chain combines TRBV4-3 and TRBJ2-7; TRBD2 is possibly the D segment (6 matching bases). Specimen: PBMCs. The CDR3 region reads CASSQWEAGYEQYF. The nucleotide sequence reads TGCGCCAGCAGCCAATGGGAGGCCGGCTACGAGCAGTACTTC.